This T cell receptor beta chain was profiled in a study of spatial heterogeneity in lung cancer. The wider study: Sequenced follow-up PBMC samples came a median of about 26 months after resection, where available. Each unique TCR and UMI combination was seen more than ten times on average in raw reads. Study observations and caveats: At tumor resection, ubiquitous expanded TCRs were detected in blood more often than later.

As concerns this clonotype: What it recognizes is unknown.

MiXCR was run by TCRdb on the 5' RACE reads, yielding one entry per CDR3 protein. The table shows about 120,000 distinct CDR3 sequences, with over 9% occurring only once. The CDR3 is made up of 12 amino acids. The V end lost 5 bases, the J end lost 5 bases, and 9 bases lay between the germline ends. Germline-derived CDR1 and CDR2 are SGHTA and FQGNSA. Specified time point: blood at routine non-recurrence follow-up after resection. Tumor, nontumor lung or frozen PBMC supplied whole RNA that was sequenced unsorted. The chain has TRBV7-2 and TRBJ2-5, with D unresolved. This TCR came from a male donor with early-stage non-small cell lung cancer. The starting material was PBMCs, obtained at follow-up. CDR3 sequence: CASSPSAETQYF. CDR3 sequence (DNA): TGTGCCAGCAGCCCTTCAGCGGAGACCCAGTACTTC.